The T cell receptor beta chain described here comes from a study of control samples from healthy donors and cancer patients. This CDR3 is 16 amino acids long. Germline assignment: CDR1 MNHEY and CDR2 SVGEGT. V was clipped by 0 bases and J by 5 bases, with 14 bases between them. Measured with immunoSEQ multiplex PCR; TCRdb has only the in-frame clones, and not every one. Of some 120,000 clones listed, 87% are singletons. This sequence was found in a man aged 35 to 55 in good health. Sample: blood. The chain is built from TRBV6-2 or TRBV6-3 and TRBJ1-5; D uncertain. The CDR3 here is CASSYSPVSRYQPQHF. The CDR3 DNA sequence: TGTGCCAGCAGTTACTCGCCAGTTTCTAGATATCAGCCCCAGCATTTT.